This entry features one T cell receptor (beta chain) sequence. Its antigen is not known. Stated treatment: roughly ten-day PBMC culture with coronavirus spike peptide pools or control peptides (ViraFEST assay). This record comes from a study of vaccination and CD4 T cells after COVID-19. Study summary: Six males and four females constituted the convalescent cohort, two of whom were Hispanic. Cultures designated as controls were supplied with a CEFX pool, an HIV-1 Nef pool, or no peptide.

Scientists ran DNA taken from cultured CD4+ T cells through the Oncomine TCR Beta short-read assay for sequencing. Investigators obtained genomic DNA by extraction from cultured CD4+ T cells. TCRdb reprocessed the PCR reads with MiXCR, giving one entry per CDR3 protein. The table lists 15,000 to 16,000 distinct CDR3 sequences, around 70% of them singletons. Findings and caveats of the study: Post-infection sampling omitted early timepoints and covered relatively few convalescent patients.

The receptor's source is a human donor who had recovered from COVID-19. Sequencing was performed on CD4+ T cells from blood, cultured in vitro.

In DNA form, the CDR3 reads TGTGCCAGCGGCCGGACACCCGCAGGGCTCGGGGGTGAAAAACTGTTTTTT. Amino acid sequence: CASGRTPAGLGGEKLFF. This sequence joins TRBV27 and TRBJ1-4; a weak D match, TRBD1 (5 bases). This CDR3 is built from 17 residues. Germline-derived CDR1 and CDR2 are MNHEY and SMNVEV (reference sequence). Trimming took 8 bases from V and 7 from J, leaving 26 bases between them.